The next 14 T cell receptor beta chains were all read from a single sample in a study of blood T cell repertoires in COVID-19. Some clones are missing from TCRdb's copy, which holds only in-frame ones; the method was immunoSEQ multiplex PCR. The profile shows 90,000 to 110,000 clones, over 80% of them singletons. The sequenced material came from peripheral blood. Receptors were obtained from a human donor in a cohort sampled during active COVID-19.

This clone appeared a few times. The DNA of the CDR3 is TGCGCCAGCAGCCAAGTGGGGGCGGCCACCTACGAGCAGTACTTC. Encoded protein: CASSQVGAATYEQYF. The chain couples TRBV4-3 to TRBJ2-7, with a tentative D call TRBD1 (6 bases). The CDR3 contains 15 residues. Germline CDR1 and CDR2: LGHNA and YSLEER. Trimming pared 1 base from V and 2 bases from J, leaving 12 bases between.

The V call is TRBV6-1, the J call TRBJ1-2; a possible D gene is TRBD1 (6 bases). The CDR3 runs to 16 residues. Germline V gene data show CDR1 as MNHNS and CDR2 as SASEGT. V lost 5 bases to trimming and J lost 4 bases, with 20 bases between them. CDR3 in amino acids: CASSKGAGTPGYGYTF. DNA for the CDR3: TGTGCCAGCAGTAAAGGGGCCGGGACACCGGGCTATGGCTACACCTTC.

The chain is built from TRBV4-2 and TRBJ2-7; D perhaps matches TRBD1 (5 bases). Germline V gives CDR1 LGHNA, CDR2 YNFKEQ. With 0 bases removed from V and 1 base from J, the gap between germline ends came to 16 bases. There are 17 residues in the CDR3. The CDR3 loop reads CASSQEIRSRQSYEQYF. CDR3 sequence (DNA): TGTGCCAGCAGCCAAGAAATCAGGAGCCGACAGTCCTACGAGCAGTACTTC.

V usage is TRBV7-8 and J usage is TRBJ1-2; perhaps TRBD1 as D (6 bases). CDR1 is SGHVS, CDR2 FQNEAQ, per germline. Trimming shortened V by 3 bases and J by 8 bases, and 16 bases separated the two germline ends. The CDR3 contains 14 residues. The CDR3 here is CASSLRDNQGGYTF. The CDR3 DNA is TGTGCCAGCAGCTTGAGGGACAACCAGGGGGGCTACACCTTC.

The chain is built from TRBV9 and TRBJ1-2, with D tentatively TRBD1 (5 bases). V lost 0 bases and J 4 bases, leaving 7 bases between the germline ends. There are 13 residues in the CDR3. Germline V lookup: CDR1 SGDLS, CDR2 YYNGEE. The CDR3, as DNA: TGTGCCAGCAGCGTAGTCACAGGCTATGGCTACACCTTC. Its translation is CASSVVTGYGYTF. The full variable domain, with the rest looked up from reference TRBV9 and TRBJ1-2, is DSGVTQTPKHLITATGQRVTLRCSPRSGDLSVYWYQQSLDQGLQFLIQYYNGEERAKGNILERFSAQQFPDLHSELNLSSLELGDSALYFCASSVVTGYGYTFGSGTRLTVV.

The chain joins TRBV19 to TRBJ1-6; D possibly corresponds to TRBD1 (6 bases). V gave up 6 bases and J gave up 10 bases, with 13 bases separating them. The CDR3 has 13 residues. Germline V gives CDR1 LNHDA, CDR2 SQIVND (reference sequence). The DNA of the CDR3 is TGTGCCAGTAGGGGGGCCCTGAGGTCACCCCTCCACTTT. Its translation: CASRGALRSPLHF. Looking up the rest from reference TRBV19 and TRBJ1-6 gives the full variable domain: DGGITQSPKYLFRKEGQNVTLSCEQNLNHDAMYWYRQDPGQGLRLIYYSQIVNDFQKGDIAEGYSVSREKKESFPLTVTSAQKNPTAFYLCASRGALRSPLHFGNGTRLTVT.

The chain carries TRBV28 and TRBJ1-3, with D unresolved. The CDR3 loop spans 16 amino acids. Germline lookup yields CDR1 MDHEN and CDR2 SYDVKM. V was clipped by 5 bases and J by 3 bases, with 17 bases between them. This chain's CDR3 is CASSPLPPISGNTIYF. CDR3 nucleotides: TGTGCCAGCAGTCCCCTACCCCCAATTAGTGGAAACACCATATATTTT.

The gene calls are TRBV15 and TRBJ1-4; weak D call: TRBD1 (5 bases). Germline CDR1 is LNHNV and CDR2 is YYDKDF (reference sequence). The CDR3 sequence is 14 residues long. Trimming removed 4 bases at V and 8 bases at J, with 14 bases between. The CDR3 reads CATSKDTRGEKLFF. The CDR3 coding sequence is TGTGCCACCAGCAAGGACACTCGAGGAGAAAAACTGTTTTTT.

This chain uses TRBV5-4 with TRBJ2-3, with a weak D call TRBD2 (6 bases). V lost 1 base and J lost 2, with 14 bases in between. The CDR3 has 16 residues. Germline V gene sequence: CDR1 SGHNT, CDR2 YYREEE (reference sequence). The CDR3 spells CASSLRTGGYTDTQYF. In nucleotides, the CDR3 is TGTGCCAGCAGCTTGAGAACCGGGGGATACACAGATACGCAGTATTTT.

The rearrangement joins TRBV29-1 to TRBJ2-7; tentatively, D is TRBD1 (6 bases). This CDR3 is 13 amino acids long. Germline loops: CDR1 SQVTM, CDR2 ANQGSEA. V shed 4 bases and J shed 3 bases, with 13 bases lying between them. The CDR3 here is CSVVGHNDYEQYF. The CDR3 nucleotides are TGCAGCGTTGTGGGACATAATGACTACGAGCAGTACTTC.

The chain links TRBV5-5 to TRBJ1-1; D gene uncertain. The CDR3 has 14 amino acids. V lost 0 bases and J 10 bases, leaving 16 bases between the germline ends. Looked up from germline, CDR1 is SGHKS and CDR2 is YYEKEE (reference sequence). CDR3 DNA sequence: TGTGCCAGCAGCTTGGATTACAGCACAAGAAGAGCTTTCTTT. Residues: CASSLDYSTRRAFF.

CDR3 protein: CASSQDGGLTEAFF. Written as DNA, the CDR3 is TGCGCCAGCAGCCAAGATGGAGGGTTGACTGAAGCTTTCTTT. The chain joins TRBV4-3 to TRBJ1-1; D ambiguous. Looked up from germline, CDR1 is LGHNA and CDR2 is YSLEER. The CDR3 is made up of 14 amino acids. The ends were cut back, 0 bases at V and 5 bases at J, with 10 bases in the middle.

This chain uses TRBV11-3 with TRBJ2-7, with 9 bases lining up with TRBD1. The germline gives CDR1 SGHNT, CDR2 YENEEA. Trimming took 1 base from V and 0 from J; bases not matched to a gene: 7. The CDR3 is made up of 17 amino acids. The CDR3 bases are TGTGCCAGCAGCTTAGTTGGGGGACAGGGCCCCTCCTACGAGCAGTACTTC. Translating it yields CASSLVGGQGPSYEQYF.

The chain uses TRBV6-2 or TRBV6-3 and TRBJ1-2; D remains ambiguous. The CDR3 runs to 15 residues. Trimming stripped 6 bases from V and 2 bases from J, with 16 bases between. The germline V gene has CDR1 MNHEY and CDR2 SVGEGT. CDR3 in DNA: TGTGCCAGCAGCGATGAAGGCGGATACAACTATGGCTACACCTTC. This sequence encodes CASSDEGGYNYGYTF.